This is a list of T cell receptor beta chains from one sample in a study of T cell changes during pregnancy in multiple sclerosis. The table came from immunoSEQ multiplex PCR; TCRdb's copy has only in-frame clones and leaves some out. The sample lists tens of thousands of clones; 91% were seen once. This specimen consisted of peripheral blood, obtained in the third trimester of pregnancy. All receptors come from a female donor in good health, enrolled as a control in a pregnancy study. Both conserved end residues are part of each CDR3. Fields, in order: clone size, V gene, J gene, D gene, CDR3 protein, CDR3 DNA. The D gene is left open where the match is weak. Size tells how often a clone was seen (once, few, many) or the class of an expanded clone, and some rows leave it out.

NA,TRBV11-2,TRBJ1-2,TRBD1,CASSTDREAGYTF,TGTGCCAGCAGCACGGACAGGGAGGCTGGCTACACCTTC
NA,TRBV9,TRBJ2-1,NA,CASSPGTPSYNEQFF,TGTGCCAGCAGCCCTGGGACTCCCTCCTACAATGAGCAGTTCTTC
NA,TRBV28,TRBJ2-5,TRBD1,CASSAGTGVQGTQYF,TGTGCCAGCAGCGCAGGGACAGGGGTTCAGGGGACCCAGTACTTC
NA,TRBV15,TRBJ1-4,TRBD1,CATSRLGDSYEKLFF,TGTGCCACCAGCAGATTGGGGGACAGCTATGAAAAACTGTTTTTT
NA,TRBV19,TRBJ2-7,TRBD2,CASSISGGRSYEQYF,TGTGCCAGTAGTATCAGCGGGGGGAGGTCCTACGAGCAGTACTTC
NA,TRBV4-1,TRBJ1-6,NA,CASSQDLGRNYNSPLHF,TGCGCCAGCAGCCAAGATTTGGGCAGAAACTATAATTCACCCCTCCACTTT
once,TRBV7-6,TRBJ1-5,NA,CASSPAEGQPQHF,TGTGCCAGCAGCCCGGCGGAGGGCCAGCCCCAGCATTTT
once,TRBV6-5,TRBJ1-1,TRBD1,CASSLQGAAEAFF,TGTGCCAGCAGCCTTCAGGGGGCCGCTGAAGCTTTCTTT
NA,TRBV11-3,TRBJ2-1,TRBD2,CASASRGGLYNEQFF,TGTGCCAGCGCCTCCCGGGGGGGCCTTTACAATGAGCAGTTCTTC
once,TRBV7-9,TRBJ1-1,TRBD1,CASSLRQGNTEAFF,TGTGCCAGCAGCTTACGACAGGGGAACACTGAAGCTTTCTTT